The entry below gives a single T cell receptor (beta chain) sequence along with its context. cDNA molecules carried unique molecular identifiers, and template switching added a universal primer site. TCRdb used MiXCR to reprocess the 5' RACE reads, holding one entry per CDR3 protein. Found here are some 440,000 distinct CDR3 sequences, 24% of them singletons; the top ten hold around 3%. This entry belongs to a study of identical twins. Trimming pared 0 bases from V and 13 bases from J, leaving 15 bases between. This CDR3 is 13 amino acids long. CDR1 is MNHEY, CDR2 SVGAGI, per germline. The sample was also reused in another study, on T cells expressing NK-cell markers. According to that study: Several donors' CD3+CD56-NKG2C+ cells were dominated by the same clonotypes.

V gene TRBV6-5 combines with J gene TRBJ1-2, with TRBD1 as a possible D gene (5 bases). This clonotype originated in a woman between 18 and 29 years old in good health. Sequences were obtained from CD4+ T cells sorted from blood. CDR3 protein: CASSYSKRTKGTF. The DNA for the CDR3 is TGTGCCAGCAGTTACTCGAAGCGGACAAAAGGCACCTTC.